This TCR beta chain was identified in a study of regulatory T cells in long-lasting Graves disease. Study-wide findings and caveats: Among persistent patients, a larger number of public clonotypes were shared (roughly 2,700) than among newly diagnosed patients (just over 950).

As concerns this clonotype: Its antigen is not known. A much larger clone sits a single nucleotide away, making a read error possible.

This sample's time point: newly diagnosed GD, antithyroid drugs for less than 3 months. PBMC-extracted RNA yielded the TCR library. The germline V gene encodes CDR1 MNHEY and CDR2 SVGEGT. This CDR3 comprises 14 residues. With iRepertoire HTBI primers and Arm-PCR of CDR3 regions, TCR beta libraries were built. TCRdb processed the multiplex PCR reads anew with MiXCR; each CDR3 protein has one entry. The sample has 200,000 to 250,000 distinct CDR3 sequences; around 20% are singletons. The V gene is TRBV6-2 or TRBV6-3, the J gene TRBJ2-3; tentatively, D is TRBD1 (6 bases). The origin of this receptor is a female donor with Graves disease. The sample here was peripheral blood mononuclear cells (PBMCs), taken at new diagnosis, from a patient treated with antithyroid drugs. CDR3 sequence: CASTTGIGAETQYF. The CDR3 nucleotides read TGTGCCAGCACCACAGGGATCGGGGCAGAAACGCAGTATTTT.